This TCR beta chain was obtained from a study of blood T cell repertoires in COVID-19. The germline CDR1 and CDR2 sequences are LGHDT and YNNKEL (reference sequence). CDR3 length equals 14 residues. Trimming pared 4 bases from V and 7 bases from J, leaving 17 bases between. Sequencing used immunoSEQ multiplex PCR; TCRdb keeps in-frame clones, though not all of them. The sample lists some 99,000 clones; around 90% were seen once. Sequenced input: peripheral blood. The receptor's source is a human donor in a cohort sampled during active COVID-19. V gene TRBV3-1 (or the pseudogene TRBV3-2) combines with J gene TRBJ2-7, with D perhaps matching TRBD2 (6 bases). The CDR3 spells CASSPYNTRGEQYF. CDR3 bases: TGTGCCAGCAGCCCCTACAACACGCGGGGAGAGCAGTACTTC.